This T cell receptor beta chain was sequenced in a study of Graves' ophthalmopathy and Graves' hyperthyroidism. As the template, RNA transcripts were used to amplify TCR beta CDR3 regions. RT-PCR with HTBI primers came first, then second-round multiplex PCR. MiXCR, applied by TCRdb to the multiplex PCR reads, yields one record per CDR3 protein. The sample lists roughly 500,000 distinct CDR3 sequences; under 15% were seen once. At least ten counts were recorded for this clonotype. The material sequenced was blood. The clonotype comes from a woman aged 25-40 years with Graves' ophthalmopathy.

The CDR3 region has the DNA TGCAGCGTTTCTAGCGGTTTCTCCTACGAGCAGTACTTC. This encodes CSVSSGFSYEQYF. V and J are TRBV29-1 and TRBJ2-7, with 7 bases aligning to TRBD2. V lost 5 bases and J lost 0; bases outside the gene matches: 4. The length of the CDR3 is 13 residues. Germline V gene data show CDR1 as SQVTM and CDR2 as ANQGSEA.